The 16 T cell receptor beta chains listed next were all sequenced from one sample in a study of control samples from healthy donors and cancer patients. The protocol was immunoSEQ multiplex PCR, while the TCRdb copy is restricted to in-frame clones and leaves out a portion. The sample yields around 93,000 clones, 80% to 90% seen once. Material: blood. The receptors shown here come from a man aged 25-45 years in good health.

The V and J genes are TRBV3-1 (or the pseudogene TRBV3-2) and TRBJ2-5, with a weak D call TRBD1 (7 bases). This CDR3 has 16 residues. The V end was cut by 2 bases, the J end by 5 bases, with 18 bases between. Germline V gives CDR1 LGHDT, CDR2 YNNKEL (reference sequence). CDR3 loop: CASSQRRQGGRETQYF. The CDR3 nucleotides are TGTGCCAGCAGCCAAAGGAGGCAGGGGGGTAGGGAGACCCAGTACTTC.

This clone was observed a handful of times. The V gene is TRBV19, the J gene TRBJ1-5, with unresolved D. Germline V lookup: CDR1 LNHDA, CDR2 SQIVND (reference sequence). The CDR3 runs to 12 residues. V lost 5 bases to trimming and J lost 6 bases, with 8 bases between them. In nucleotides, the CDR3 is TGTGCCAGTAGTGGAGGACTTCAGCCCCAGCATTTT. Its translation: CASSGGLQPQHF. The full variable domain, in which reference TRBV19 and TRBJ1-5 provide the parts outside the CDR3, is DGGITQSPKYLFRKEGQNVTLSCEQNLNHDAMYWYRQDPGQGLRLIYYSQIVNDFQKGDIAEGYSVSREKKESFPLTVTSAQKNPTAFYLCASSGGLQPQHFGDGTRLSIL.

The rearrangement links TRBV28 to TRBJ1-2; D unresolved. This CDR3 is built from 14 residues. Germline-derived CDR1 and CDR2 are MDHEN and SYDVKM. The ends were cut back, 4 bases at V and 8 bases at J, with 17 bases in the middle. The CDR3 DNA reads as TGTGCCAGCAGTTCAGCCCTGGGCTTAGGGGGCTACACCTTC. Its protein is CASSSALGLGGYTF.

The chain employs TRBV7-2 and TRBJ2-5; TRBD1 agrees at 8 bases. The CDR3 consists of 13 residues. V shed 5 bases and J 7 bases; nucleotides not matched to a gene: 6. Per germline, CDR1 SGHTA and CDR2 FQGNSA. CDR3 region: CASSVDRAGTQYF. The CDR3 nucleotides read TGTGCCAGCAGCGTGGACAGGGCCGGGACCCAGTACTTC. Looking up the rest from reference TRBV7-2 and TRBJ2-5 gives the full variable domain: GAGVSQSPSNKVTEKGKDVELRCDPISGHTALYWYRQSLGQGLEFLIYFQGNSAPDKSGLPSDRFSAERTGGSVSTLTIQRTQQEDSAVYLCASSVDRAGTQYFGPGTRLLVL.

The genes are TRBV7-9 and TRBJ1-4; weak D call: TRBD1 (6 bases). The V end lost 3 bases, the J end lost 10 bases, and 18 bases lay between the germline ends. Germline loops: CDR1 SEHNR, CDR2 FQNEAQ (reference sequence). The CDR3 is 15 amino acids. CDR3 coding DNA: TGTGCCAGCAGCTTCAGCAGGGGCAATACAGGAAAACTGTTTTTT. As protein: CASSFSRGNTGKLFF.

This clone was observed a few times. The CDR3 DNA reads as TGTGCCATCAGTGAGTTGGGGGCGCAGTCAGGCGAGCAGTACTTC. This sequence encodes CAISELGAQSGEQYF. The genes are TRBV10-3 and TRBJ2-7, with D possibly matching TRBD1 (6 bases). CDR1 and CDR2 from the germline V gene are ENHRY and SYGVKD. This CDR3 is 15 amino acids long. V lost 1 base and J lost 6, with 16 bases in between.

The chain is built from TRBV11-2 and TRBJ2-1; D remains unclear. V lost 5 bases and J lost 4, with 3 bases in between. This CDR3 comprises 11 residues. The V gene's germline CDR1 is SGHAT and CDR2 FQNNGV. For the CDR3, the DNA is TGTGCCAGCAGCATGTACAATGAGCAGTTCTTC. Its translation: CASSMYNEQFF. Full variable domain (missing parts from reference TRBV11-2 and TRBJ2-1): EAGVAQSPRYKIIEKRQSVAFWCNPISGHATLYWYQQILGQGPKLLIQFQNNGVVDDSQLPKDRFSAERLKGVDSTLKIQPAKLEDSAVYLCASSMYNEQFFGPGTRLTVL.

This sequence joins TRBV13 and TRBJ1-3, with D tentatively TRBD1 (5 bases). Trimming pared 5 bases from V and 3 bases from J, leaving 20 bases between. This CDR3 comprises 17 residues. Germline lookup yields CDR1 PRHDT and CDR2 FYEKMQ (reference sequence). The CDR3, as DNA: TGTGCCAGCAGCCCAACCGGGGCGGGGTTAGGTGGAAACACCATATATTTT. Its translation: CASSPTGAGLGGNTIYF.

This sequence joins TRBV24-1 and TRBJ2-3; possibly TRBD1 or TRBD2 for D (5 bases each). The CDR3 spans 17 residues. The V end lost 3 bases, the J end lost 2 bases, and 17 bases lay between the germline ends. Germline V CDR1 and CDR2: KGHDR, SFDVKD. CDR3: CATSDPTWDGYTDTQYF. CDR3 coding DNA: TGTGCCACCAGTGATCCCACGTGGGACGGCTACACAGATACGCAGTATTTT.

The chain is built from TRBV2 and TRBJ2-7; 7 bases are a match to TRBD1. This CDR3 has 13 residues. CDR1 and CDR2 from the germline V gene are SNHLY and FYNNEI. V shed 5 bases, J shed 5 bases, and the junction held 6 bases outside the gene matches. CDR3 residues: CASSSQGIDEQYF. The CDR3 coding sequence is TGTGCCAGCAGTTCACAGGGGATAGACGAGCAGTACTTC.

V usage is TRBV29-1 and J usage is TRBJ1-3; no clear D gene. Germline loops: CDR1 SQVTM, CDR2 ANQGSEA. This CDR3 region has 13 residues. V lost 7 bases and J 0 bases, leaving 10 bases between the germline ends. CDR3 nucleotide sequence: TGCAGCGCTTTGATCATCTCTGGAAACACCATATATTTT. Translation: CSALIISGNTIYF.

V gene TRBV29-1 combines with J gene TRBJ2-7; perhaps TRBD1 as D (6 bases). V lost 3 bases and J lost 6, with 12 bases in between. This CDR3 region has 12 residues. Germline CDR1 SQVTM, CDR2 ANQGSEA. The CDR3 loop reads CSVDRGNGEQYF. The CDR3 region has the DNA TGCAGCGTTGACAGGGGAAATGGCGAGCAGTACTTC.

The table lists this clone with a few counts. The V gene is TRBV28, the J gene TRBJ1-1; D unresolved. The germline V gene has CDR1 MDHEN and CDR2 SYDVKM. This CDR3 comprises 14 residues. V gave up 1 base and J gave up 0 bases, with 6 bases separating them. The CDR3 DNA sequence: TGTGCCAGCAGTTTATTAAGGTTGAACACTGAAGCTTTCTTT. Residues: CASSLLRLNTEAFF.

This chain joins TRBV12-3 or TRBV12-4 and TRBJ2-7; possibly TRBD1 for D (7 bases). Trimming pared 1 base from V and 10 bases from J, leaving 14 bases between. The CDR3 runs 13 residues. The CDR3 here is CASSLVARGEQYF. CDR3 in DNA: TGTGCCAGCAGTTTAGTGGCCAGGGGGGAACAGTACTTC.

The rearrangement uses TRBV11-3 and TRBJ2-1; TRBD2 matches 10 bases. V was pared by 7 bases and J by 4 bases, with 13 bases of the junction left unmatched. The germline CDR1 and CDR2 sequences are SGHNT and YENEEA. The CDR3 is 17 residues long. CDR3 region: CASKFRGLAGVYNEQFF. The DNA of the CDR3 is TGTGCCAGCAAGTTCCGGGGGCTAGCGGGAGTGTACAATGAGCAGTTCTTC.

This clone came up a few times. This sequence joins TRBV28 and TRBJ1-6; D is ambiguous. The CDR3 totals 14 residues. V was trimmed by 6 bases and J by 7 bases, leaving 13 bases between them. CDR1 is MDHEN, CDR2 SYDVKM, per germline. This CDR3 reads CASRSDLRNSPLHF. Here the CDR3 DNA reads TGTGCCAGCAGATCTGACCTGAGGAATTCACCCCTCCACTTT. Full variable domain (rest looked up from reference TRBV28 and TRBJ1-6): DVKVTQSSRYLVKRTGEKVFLECVQDMDHENMFWYRQDPGLGLRLIYFSYDVKMKEKGDIPEGYSVSREKKERFSLILESASTNQTSMYLCASRSDLRNSPLHFGNGTRLTVT.